This TCR beta chain was observed in a study of a mutant IDH1 vaccine in newly diagnosed glioma. Details on this clone: Its antigen is not identified.

Indicated time point: week 35, safety follow-up. All doses held 300 ug of mutant IDH1 20-mer peptide, with topical imiquimod. The germline V gene encodes CDR1 LGHNT and CDR2 FRNRAP. The CDR3 consists of 14 residues. Trimming removed 7 bases at V and 2 bases at J, with 15 bases between. Repertoires were generated with immunoSEQ multiplex PCR, while TCRdb's copy carries only in-frame clones and drops some. Of 60,000 or so clones in the sample, less than 90% were seen once. The sequencing here drew on PBMCs, taken from a glioma patient whose treatment included an IDH1 peptide vaccine. V is TRBV12-5 and J is TRBJ2-7; maybe TRBD2 (6 bases). The source is a man aged 25 to 40 with glioma. The CDR3 DNA reads as TGTGCTAGTGCCCTCGGCGGGGTAACCTACGAGCAGTACTTC. Translated: CASALGGVTYEQYF.